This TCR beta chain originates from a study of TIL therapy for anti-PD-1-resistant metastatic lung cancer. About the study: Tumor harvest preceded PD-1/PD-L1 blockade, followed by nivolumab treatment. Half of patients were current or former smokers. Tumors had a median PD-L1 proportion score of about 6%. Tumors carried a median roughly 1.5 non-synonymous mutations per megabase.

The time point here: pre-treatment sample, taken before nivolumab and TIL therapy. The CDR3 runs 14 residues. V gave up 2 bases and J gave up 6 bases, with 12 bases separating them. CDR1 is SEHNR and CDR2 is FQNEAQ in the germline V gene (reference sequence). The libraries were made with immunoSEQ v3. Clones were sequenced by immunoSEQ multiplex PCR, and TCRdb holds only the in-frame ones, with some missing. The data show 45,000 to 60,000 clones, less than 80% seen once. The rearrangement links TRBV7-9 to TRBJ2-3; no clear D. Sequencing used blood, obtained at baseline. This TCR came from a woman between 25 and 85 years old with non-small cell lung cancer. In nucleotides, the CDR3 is TGTGCCAGCAGCTTAATTGGTAGGACGGATACGCAGTATTTT. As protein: CASSLIGRTDTQYF.